This entry concerns a single TCR beta chain. This sample stems from a study of T cell responses to AZD1222 COVID-19 vaccine. Assay: immunoSEQ multiplex PCR; the TCRdb copy retains only in-frame clones and omits some. The table lists around 140,000 clones, roughly 90% of them singletons. Here the sequenced sample was peripheral blood, taken 28 days after the second AZD1222 dose. This TCR derives from an adult who received the AZD1222 COVID-19 vaccine.

The CDR3 nucleotides are TGTGCCAGCAGCTCGACAGGGTACTACGAGCAGTACTTC. It codes for CASSSTGYYEQYF. The V call is TRBV7-2, the J call TRBJ2-7, with 7 bases fitting TRBD1. J gave up 3 bases and V 4 bases, and 3 bases lay outside the gene matches. Germline V gives CDR1 SGHTA, CDR2 FQGNSA. This CDR3 region has 13 residues.